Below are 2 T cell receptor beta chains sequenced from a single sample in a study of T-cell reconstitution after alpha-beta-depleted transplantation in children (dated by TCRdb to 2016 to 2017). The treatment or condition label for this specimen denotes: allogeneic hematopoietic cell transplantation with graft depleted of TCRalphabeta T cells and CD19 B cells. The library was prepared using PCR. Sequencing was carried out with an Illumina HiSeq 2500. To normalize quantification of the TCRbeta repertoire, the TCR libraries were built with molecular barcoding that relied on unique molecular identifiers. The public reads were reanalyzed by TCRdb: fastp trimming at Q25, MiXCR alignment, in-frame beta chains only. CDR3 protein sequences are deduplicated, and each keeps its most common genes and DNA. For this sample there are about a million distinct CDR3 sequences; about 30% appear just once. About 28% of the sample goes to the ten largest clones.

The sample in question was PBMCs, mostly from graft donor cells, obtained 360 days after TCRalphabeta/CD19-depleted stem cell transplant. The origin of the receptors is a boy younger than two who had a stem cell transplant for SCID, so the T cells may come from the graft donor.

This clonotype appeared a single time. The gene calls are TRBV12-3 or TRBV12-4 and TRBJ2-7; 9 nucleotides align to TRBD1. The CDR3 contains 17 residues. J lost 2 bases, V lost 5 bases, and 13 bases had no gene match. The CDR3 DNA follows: TGTGCCAGCAGTCCCCCGCTGGGACAGGGCTATCCCTACGAGCAGTACTTC. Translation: CASSPPLGQGYPYEQYF.

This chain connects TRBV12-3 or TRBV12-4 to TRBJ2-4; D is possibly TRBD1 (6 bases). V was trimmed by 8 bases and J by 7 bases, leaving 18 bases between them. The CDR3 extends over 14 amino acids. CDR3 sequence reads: CASLAGANSNIQYF. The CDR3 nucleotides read TGTGCCAGCTTAGCAGGGGCAAACAGCAACATTCAGTACTTC.